Below are 14 T cell receptor beta chains sequenced from a single sample in a study of T-cell reconstitution after alpha-beta-depleted transplantation in children. Preparing the TCRbeta library involved the use of unique molecular identifiers. TCRdb reprocessed the PCR reads via MiXCR and lists one record per CDR3 protein. The sample holds fewer than 120,000 distinct CDR3 sequences, about 9.4% seen once. This specimen consisted of PBMCs from the stem cell graft donor, obtained from the stem cell graft. The source is a human donor who donated a stem cell graft to a child with acute lymphoblastic leukemia.

The V gene is TRBV7-2, the J gene TRBJ2-1; 11 positions match TRBD2. Germline lookup yields CDR1 SGHTA and CDR2 FQGNSA. V shed 2 bases, J shed 7 bases, and the junction held 10 bases outside the gene matches. This CDR3 is built from 17 residues. CDR3 bases: TGTGCCAGCAGCTTACGCTCAACCGGGACTAGCGGTAATGAGCAGTTCTTC. Protein: CASSLRSTGTSGNEQFF.

This clonotype was observed many times. V usage is TRBV5-4 and J usage is TRBJ2-1; the D is unclear. Germline V gene sequence: CDR1 SGHNT, CDR2 YYREEE (reference sequence). V was trimmed by 7 bases and J by 8 bases, leaving 16 bases between them. CDR3 length: 13 amino acids. The chain's CDR3 is CASYLQGIDEQFF. The CDR3, as DNA: TGTGCCAGCTACTTACAAGGCATCGATGAGCAGTTCTTC.

This clonotype was detected many times. The chain uses TRBV12-3 or TRBV12-4 and TRBJ1-6; no reliable D call. CDR3 length equals 14 residues. Trimming pared 7 bases from V and 7 bases from J, leaving 14 bases between. CDR3 loop: CASTPGLGNSPLHF. The CDR3 DNA is TGTGCCAGCACCCCGGGCCTAGGGAATTCACCCCTCCACTTT.

In its sample, this clonotype was seen many times. CDR3 amino acids: CASSSTSSGRRDTQYF. The CDR3, as DNA: TGTGCCAGCAGCTCGACCTCTAGCGGGAGAAGGGATACGCAGTATTTT. The chain is built from TRBV7-9 and TRBJ2-3; 10 bases map to TRBD2. V lost 4 bases and J lost 6; bases outside the gene matches: 10. This CDR3 has 16 residues. The germline V gene has CDR1 SEHNR and CDR2 FQNEAQ (reference sequence).

Note on this clonotype: A single base separates this from a much larger clone, so it may be a read error. The chain uses TRBV12-3 or TRBV12-4 and TRBJ1-2; 7 bases fit TRBD1. With V trimmed by 4 bases and J by 5 bases, 7 bases remained unmatched. The CDR3 is 14 amino acids. CDR3 in amino acids: CASSWHRGGYGYTF. The CDR3 nucleotides are TGTGCCAGCAGTTGGCACAGGGGCGGGTATGGCTACACCTTC.

The rearrangement joins TRBV7-2 to TRBJ2-7; maybe TRBD1 (6 bases). The CDR3 totals 16 residues. Germline V gene sequence: CDR1 SGHTA, CDR2 FQGNSA. V dropped 2 bases and J dropped 2 bases, with 16 bases sitting between them. CDR3 region: CASSLTPGRGTYEQYF. The CDR3 region has the DNA TGTGCCAGCAGCTTAACCCCGGGCAGGGGAACCTACGAGCAGTACTTC.

This clonotype was counted at least ten times. The chain employs TRBV20-1 and TRBJ2-5; D not resolved. The V gene's germline CDR1 is DFQATT and CDR2 SNEGSKA (reference sequence). The length of the CDR3 is 11 residues. Trimming removed 6 bases from V and 5 bases from J, with 10 bases in between. CDR3 sequence reads: CSADRRETQYF. The CDR3 DNA reads as TGCAGTGCGGATCGAAGGGAGACCCAGTACTTC.

In its sample, this clonotype was seen many times. J is TRBJ1-4 and V is TRBV14; no firm D call. CDR3 size: 14 residues. CDR1 and CDR2 from the germline V gene are SGHDN and FVKESK. V was trimmed by 0 bases and J by 8 bases, leaving 10 bases between them. CDR3 sequence (DNA): TGTGCCAGCAGCCAAGATCTGGGAAGCGAAAAACTGTTTTTT. Its translation is CASSQDLGSEKLFF.

Ten or more counts support this clonotype. The chain links TRBV5-1 to TRBJ2-1; 9 bases align to TRBD2. Germline CDR1 SGHRS, CDR2 YFSETQ. The CDR3 runs 16 residues. V lost 4 bases to trimming and J lost 2 bases; unmatched junction nucleotides: 7. The CDR3 spells CASSPPVAGAYNEQFF. The DNA for the CDR3 is TGCGCCAGCAGCCCCCCGGTAGCGGGGGCCTACAATGAGCAGTTCTTC.

This clonotype was seen more than once but under ten times. The genes are TRBV3-1 and TRBJ1-2, with 9 bases fitting TRBD1. V trimming: 1 base; J trimming: 7 bases; junction bases outside the gene matches: 4. Germline V gives CDR1 LGHDT, CDR2 YNNKEL (reference sequence). The CDR3 totals 14 residues. CDR3 coding DNA: TGTGCCAGCAGCCAAGTAAGGGGACAGGGTGGCTACACCTTC. It specifies CASSQVRGQGGYTF. Based on the CDR3 plus reference TRBV3-1 and TRBJ1-2, the full variable domain is DTAVSQTPKYLVTQMGNDKSIKCEQNLGHDTMYWYKQDSKKFLKIMFSYNNKELIINETVPNRFSPKSPDKAHLNLHINSLELGDSAVYFCASSQVRGQGGYTFGSGTRLTVV.

This clonotype has ten or more counts. This chain joins TRBV18 and TRBJ2-7; D is undetermined. The CDR3 has 12 amino acids. CDR1 and CDR2 from the germline V gene are KGHSH and LQKENI. The V end was cut by 3 bases, the J end by 3 bases, with 6 bases between. CDR3 amino acids: CASSPSIYEQYF. In DNA form, the CDR3 reads TGTGCCAGCTCACCGTCGATCTACGAGCAGTACTTC. The full variable domain, its missing parts supplied by reference TRBV18 and TRBJ2-7, is NAGVMQNPRHLVRRRGQEARLRCSPMKGHSHVYWYRQLPEEGLKFMVYLQKENIIDESGMPKERFSAEFPKEGPSILRIQQVVRGDSAAYFCASSPSIYEQYFGPGTRLTVT.

The table lists this clonotype with many counts. Mismatch with germline at one junction end may stem from a read error. The chain combines TRBV6-1 with TRBJ2-5; no firm D call. Germline V gives CDR1 MNHNS, CDR2 SASEGT. The CDR3 sequence is 14 residues long. This chain's CDR3 is CSSSEYDGEETQYF. The DNA of the CDR3 is TGTTCCAGCAGTGAATACGACGGAGAAGAGACCCAGTACTTC.

This clonotype was counted at least ten times. The V and J genes are TRBV27 and TRBJ2-7; D is uncertain. V dropped 6 bases and J dropped 2 bases, with 14 bases sitting between them. This CDR3 contains 14 residues. Germline CDR1 reads MNHEY; CDR2 reads SMNVEV (reference sequence). CDR3 loop: CASRTDHRAYEQYF. For the CDR3, the DNA is TGTGCCAGCAGGACCGACCACCGCGCCTACGAGCAGTACTTC.

This clonotype was seen many times. The chain combines TRBV5-6 with TRBJ1-1; 7 bases fit TRBD1. Trimming removed 4 bases from V and 1 base from J; junction bases left unmatched: 10. CDR3 length equals 16 residues. Germline values: CDR1 SGHDT, CDR2 YYEEEE. DNA of the CDR3: TGTGCCAGCAGCCCCTTAGGTGAGGGGGCGAACACTGAAGCTTTCTTT. Its translation: CASSPLGEGANTEAFF.